This is a list of T cell receptor beta chains from one sample in a study of T-cell reconstitution after alpha-beta-depleted transplantation in children. TCRdb processed the PCR reads anew with MiXCR; each CDR3 protein has one entry. Of 750,000 to 950,000 distinct CDR3 sequences detected, 15% to 20% appear once; the ten largest clones hold 5%. The sample here was PBMCs, mostly from graft donor cells, taken 360 days after TCRalphabeta/CD19-depleted stem cell transplant. The receptors derive from a male patient younger than 18 who had a stem cell transplant for acute lymphoblastic leukemia, so the T cells may come from the graft donor. The CDR3 runs from the conserved cysteine through the conserved F or W. D genes are given only for firm matches. The size entry is marked missing in some rows and otherwise reads once, few, many or a size class.

j_gene | v_gene | abundance | d_gene | CDR3nt | CDR3aa
TRBJ2-5 | TRBV29-1 | many | . | TGCAGCGCCGACCGGGGCAGTGAGGGACGAAAAGGGGAGACCCAGTACTTC | CSADRGSEGRKGETQYF
TRBJ2-7 | TRBV29-1 | . | . | TGCAGCGTGGAGCTGGGTACCTACGAGCAGTACTTC | CSVELGTYEQYF
TRBJ2-3 | TRBV12-3/TRBV12-4 | many | . | TGTGCCAGCAGTTTAGGGTGGACAGATACGCAGTATTTT | CASSLGWTDTQYF
TRBJ2-7 | TRBV29-1 | . | . | TGCAGCGTTGAGTGGGGGACTGCTCCCTACGAGCAGTACTTC | CSVEWGTAPYEQYF
TRBJ2-5 | TRBV2 | . | TRBD1 | TGTGCCAGCACCCTGGACAGGGGGCGGTACCAAGAGACCCAGTACTTC | CASTLDRGRYQETQYF
TRBJ2-7 | TRBV29-1 | . | . | TGCAGCGTTCTGGACGGATACGAGCAGTACTTC | CSVLDGYEQYF
TRBJ2-2 | TRBV4-1 | few | . | TGCGCCAGCAGCCAAGGGGCCGGACTACCGGCGTTTGCGCTGTTTTTT | CASSQGAGLPAFALFF
TRBJ2-2 | TRBV6-1 | . | . | TGTGCCAGTGGAGGCGGGTGGGTCACCGGGGAGCTGTTTTTT | CASGGGWVTGELFF
TRBJ1-2 | TRBV12-3/TRBV12-4 | . | . | TGTGCCAGCAGTTTGGCAGCGTGGGTGAATGGCTACACCTTC | CASSLAAWVNGYTF
TRBJ2-5 | TRBV25-1 | . | TRBD1 | TGTGCCAGCAGTGACCTCAGGGGGCGGGAGACCCAGTACTTC | CASSDLRGRETQYF
TRBJ2-3 | TRBV10-2 | . | . | TGCGCCACCGGAATCGACAGGAGCCGGGGGTCACGGGCAGATACGCAGTATTTT | CATGIDRSRGSRADTQYF
TRBJ2-1 | TRBV11-1 | . | TRBD2 | TGTGCCAGCAGCTTATGGCGCCGTCGACTAGCGGGAGGGCCTGACAATGAGCAGTTCTTC | CASSLWRRRLAGGPDNEQFF
TRBJ1-2 | TRBV16 | . | . | TGTGCCAGCAGCCAGGTTGTAAGGGATTCCGGTGGCTACACCTTC | CASSQVVRDSGGYTF
TRBJ2-1 | TRBV11-2 | . | TRBD2 | TGTGCCAGCAGCTTAGGGTTGGGGGGAGGGCCGGGGTACAATGAGCAGTTCTTC | CASSLGLGGGPGYNEQFF
TRBJ2-3 | TRBV4-2 | . | . | TGTGCCAGCAGCCAAGATCGGAGGGAAGACACAGATACGCAGTATTTT | CASSQDRREDTDTQYF
TRBJ2-2 | TRBV7-2 | . | . | TGTGCCAGCAGCGAGAGCCTTGCGAACACCGGGGAGCTGTTTTTT | CASSESLANTGELFF
TRBJ1-1 | TRBV29-1 | many | TRBD1 | TGCAGCGTTGCACAGGGGACCGTGAACACTGAAGCTTTCTTT | CSVAQGTVNTEAFF
TRBJ2-3 | TRBV7-3 | . | . | TGTGCCGTAGGGGCGGGGGCTAATACGCAGTATTTT | CAVGAGANTQYF
TRBJ2-1 | TRBV20-1 | few | . | TGCAGTGCAACGGGATTCCGTTACAATGAGCAGTTCTTC | CSATGFRYNEQFF
TRBJ1-6 | TRBV4-1 | few | . | TGCGCCAGCAGCCAAGAAAGGGTCTGGTCACCCCTCCACTTT | CASSQERVWSPLHF
TRBJ2-7 | TRBV5-6 | . | . | TGTGCCAGCAGCTTGAGGACCTTCTACGAGCAGTACTTC | CASSLRTFYEQYF
TRBJ1-6 | TRBV6-5 | once | . | TGTGCCAGCAGTTACTCGAATAGGGGATATTCACCCCTCCACTTT | CASSYSNRGYSPLHF
TRBJ1-6 | TRBV5-6 | . | TRBD1 | TGTGCCAGCAGCTTACGGGACAGGATATCACCCCTCCACTTT | CASSLRDRISPLHF
TRBJ2-3 | TRBV2 | . | TRBD1 | TGTGCCAGCAGGAAGACAGGGGAAGCAGATACGCAGTATTTT | CASRKTGEADTQYF